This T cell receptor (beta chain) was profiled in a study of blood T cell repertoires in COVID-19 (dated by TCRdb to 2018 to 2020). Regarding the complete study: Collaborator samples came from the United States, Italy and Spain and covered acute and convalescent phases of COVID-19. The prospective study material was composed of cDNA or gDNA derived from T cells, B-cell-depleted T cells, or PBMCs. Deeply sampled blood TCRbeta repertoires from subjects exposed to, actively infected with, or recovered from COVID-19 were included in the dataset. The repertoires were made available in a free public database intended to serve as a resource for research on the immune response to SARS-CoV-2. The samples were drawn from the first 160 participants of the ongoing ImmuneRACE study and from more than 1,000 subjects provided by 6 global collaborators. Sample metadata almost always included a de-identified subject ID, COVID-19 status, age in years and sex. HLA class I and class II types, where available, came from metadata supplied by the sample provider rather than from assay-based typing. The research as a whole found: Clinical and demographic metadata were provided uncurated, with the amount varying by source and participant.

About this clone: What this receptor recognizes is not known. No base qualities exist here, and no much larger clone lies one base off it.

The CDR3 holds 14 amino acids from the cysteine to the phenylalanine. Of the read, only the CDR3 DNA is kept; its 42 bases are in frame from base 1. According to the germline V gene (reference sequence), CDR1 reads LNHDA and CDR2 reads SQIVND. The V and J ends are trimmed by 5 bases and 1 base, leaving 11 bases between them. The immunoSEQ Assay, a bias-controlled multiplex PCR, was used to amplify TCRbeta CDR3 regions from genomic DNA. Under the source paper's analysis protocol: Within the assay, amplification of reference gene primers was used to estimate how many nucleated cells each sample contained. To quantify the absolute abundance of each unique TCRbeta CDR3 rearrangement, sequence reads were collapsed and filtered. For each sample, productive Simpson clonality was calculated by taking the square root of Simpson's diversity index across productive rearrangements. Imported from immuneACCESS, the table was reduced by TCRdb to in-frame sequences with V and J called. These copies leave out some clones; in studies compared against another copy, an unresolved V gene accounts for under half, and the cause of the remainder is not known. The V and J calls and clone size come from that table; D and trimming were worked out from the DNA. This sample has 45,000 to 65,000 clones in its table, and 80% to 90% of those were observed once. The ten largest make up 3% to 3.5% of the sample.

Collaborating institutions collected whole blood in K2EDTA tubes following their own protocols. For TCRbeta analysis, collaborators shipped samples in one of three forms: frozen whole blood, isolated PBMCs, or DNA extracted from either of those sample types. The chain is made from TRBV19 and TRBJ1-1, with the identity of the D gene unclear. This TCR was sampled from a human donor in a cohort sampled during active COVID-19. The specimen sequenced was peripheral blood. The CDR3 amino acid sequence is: CASSAERANTEAFF. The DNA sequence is TGTGCCAGTAGTGCCGAGCGGGCGAACACTGAAGCTTTCTTT.